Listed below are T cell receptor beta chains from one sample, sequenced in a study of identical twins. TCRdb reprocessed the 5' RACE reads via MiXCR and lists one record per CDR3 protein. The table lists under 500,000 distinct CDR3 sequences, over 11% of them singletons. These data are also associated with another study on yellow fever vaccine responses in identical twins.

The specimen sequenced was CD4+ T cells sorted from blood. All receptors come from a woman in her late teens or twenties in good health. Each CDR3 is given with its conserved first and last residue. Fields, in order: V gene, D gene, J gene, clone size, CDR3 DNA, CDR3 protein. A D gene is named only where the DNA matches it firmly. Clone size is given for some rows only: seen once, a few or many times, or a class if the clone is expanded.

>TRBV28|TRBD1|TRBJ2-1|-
TGTGCCAGCAGGGGACAGGGGCCGTACAATGAGCAGTTCTTC
CASRGQGPYNEQFF
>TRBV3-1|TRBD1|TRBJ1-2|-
TGTGCCAGCAGCCTAGGGGGGACAGGTTCCTATGGCTACACCTTC
CASSLGGTGSYGYTF
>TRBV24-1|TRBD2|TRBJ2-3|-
TGTGCCACCAGTGACCCGGGACTAGCGGGAGGTTCGGATACGCAGTATTTT
CATSDPGLAGGSDTQYF
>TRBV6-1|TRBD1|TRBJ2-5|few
TGTGCCGGGGGACAGAACCCTCAAGAGACCCAGTACTTC
CAGGQNPQETQYF
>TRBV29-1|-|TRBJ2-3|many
TGCAGCGTTGAAATGTCCACAGATACGCAGTATTTT
CSVEMSTDTQYF
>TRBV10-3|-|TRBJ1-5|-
TGTGCCACTTCAGGGGAAGGGGCAGCCGGACAGCCCCAGCATTTT
CATSGEGAAGQPQHF
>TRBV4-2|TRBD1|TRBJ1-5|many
TGTGCCAGCAGCCAAGATATCGCGGGACAGGGACGGACTCAGCCCCAGCATTTT
CASSQDIAGQGRTQPQHF
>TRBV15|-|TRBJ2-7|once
TGTGCCACCAGCAGAAACCGGGCCTACGAGCAGTACTTC
CATSRNRAYEQYF
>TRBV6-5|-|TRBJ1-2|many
TGTGCCAGCAGTTACGGAGGCTATGGCTACACCTTC
CASSYGGYGYTF
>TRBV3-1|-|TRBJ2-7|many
TGTGCCAGCAGCCAAGTAACAGGAGGTAGCTACGAGCAGTACTTC
CASSQVTGGSYEQYF
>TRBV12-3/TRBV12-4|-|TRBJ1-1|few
TGTGCCAGCAGTTTAGTCATGAACACTGAAGCTTTCTTT
CASSLVMNTEAFF
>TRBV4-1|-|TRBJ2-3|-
TGCGCCAGCAGCCAAGTTGAGGGAGCAGATACGCAGTATTTT
CASSQVEGADTQYF
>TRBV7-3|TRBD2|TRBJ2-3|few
TGTGCCAGCAGCTTAATGGGCCAGCGGGGATCATCTAGCACAGATACGCAGTATTTT
CASSLMGQRGSSSTDTQYF
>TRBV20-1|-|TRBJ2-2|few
TGCAGTGCTAGAGAGCCAGCGGGCGGGAACACCGGGGAGCTGTTTTTT
CSAREPAGGNTGELFF